Here is one T cell receptor beta chain with its context. Germline assignment: CDR1 MDHEN and CDR2 SYDVKM. The CDR3 runs to 14 residues. The sample is drawn from a study of CXCR3-negative and CXCR3-positive naive CD8 T cells. Libraries were UMI-labeled 5' RACE TRB cDNA. After re-calling the 5' RACE reads, TCRdb lists one entry per CDR3 protein, DNA absent. In all, the sample yields roughly 40,000 distinct CDR3 sequences. The receptor was isolated from a human donor in good health. Some clones in this sample may be carry-over from other donors' samples. The chain joins TRBV28 to TRBJ2-1; TCRdb's D gene call, TRBD2, goes unchecked for lack of DNA. The sequencing sample was made of memory CD8+ T cells from blood. Here the CDR3 reads CASTIAGPADEQFF.